Below, 23 T cell receptor beta chains from the same sample are listed, as sequenced in a study of long-term antiretroviral therapy in people with HIV. At survey level, the immunoSEQ assay was run in its v3.0 version. This table comes from immunoSEQ multiplex PCR, and its TCRdb copy is limited to in-frame clones, with some not included. Altogether tens of thousands of clones are present, over 90% being singletons, with the ten largest covering 2.5% to 3%. The sequencing here drew on unsorted PBMCs, taken 3.7 years after starting antiretroviral therapy. The receptors come from a woman aged 45-59 years with HIV.

The rearrangement uses TRBV27 and TRBJ1-2; no firm D call. The CDR3 contains 14 residues. Germline V gene sequence: CDR1 MNHEY, CDR2 SMNVEV (reference sequence). V was clipped by 6 bases and J by 3 bases, with 14 bases between them. The CDR3 region is CASRTGPADYGYTF. CDR3 coding DNA: TGTGCCAGCAGAACCGGGCCAGCGGACTATGGCTACACCTTC.

The chain couples TRBV5-1 to TRBJ1-1; D gene ambiguous. The V gene lost 3 bases and the J gene lost 3 bases, with 3 bases spanning the gap. The CDR3 runs to 11 residues. CDR1 is SGHRS, CDR2 YFSETQ, per germline. The CDR3 loop is CASSSDTEAFF. The CDR3 nucleotides read TGCGCCAGCAGCTCGGACACTGAAGCTTTCTTT.

The chain recombines TRBV5-1 with TRBJ2-5; 9 bases map to TRBD1. Germline lookup yields CDR1 SGHRS and CDR2 YFSETQ. This CDR3 is built from 16 residues. V lost 8 bases, J lost 5 bases, and 16 bases stayed unmatched. DNA of the CDR3: TGCGCCAGTCGACTAACTAGTCCGGGACAGGGTGAGACCCAGTACTTC. Translating it yields CASRLTSPGQGETQYF.

The CDR3 nucleotides read TGTGCCAGCAGCACCGCCTATGAAAAACTGTTTTTT. It yields the protein CASSTAYEKLFF. The rearrangement links TRBV7-8 to TRBJ1-4; D remains ambiguous. Germline CDR1 is SGHVS and CDR2 is FQNEAQ. The V and J ends lost 5 bases and 6 bases respectively, with 7 bases between them. CDR3 length: 12 residues.

The chain employs TRBV5-1 and TRBJ2-3; TRBD2 aligns across 9 bases. CDR1 is SGHRS, CDR2 YFSETQ, per germline. Unmatched junction bases numbered 5, after V lost 1 base and J lost 5 bases. The CDR3 covers 15 residues. CDR3 coding DNA: TGCGCCAGCAGCTTGTTAGCGGGGGATGTAGATACGCAGTATTTT. It translates to CASSLLAGDVDTQYF.

The V gene is TRBV7-2, the J gene TRBJ2-3, with 9 bases aligning to TRBD2. V shed 0 bases, J shed 10 bases, and the junction held 2 bases outside the gene matches. CDR1 SGHTA and CDR2 FQGNSA come from the germline V gene. The CDR3 spans 13 residues. As DNA, the CDR3 is TGTGCCAGCAGCTTAGCGGCTAGCGGGGCGCAGTATTTT. This translates into CASSLAASGAQYF.

V usage is TRBV6-6 and J usage is TRBJ1-5; TRBD1 agrees at 9 bases. Germline V gene lookup returns CDR1 MNHNY and CDR2 SVGAGI (reference sequence). J was trimmed by 7 bases and V by 5 bases; bases with no gene match: 9. This CDR3 comprises 15 residues. This CDR3 is CASSQDGQGRQPQHF. CDR3 sequence (DNA): TGTGCCAGCAGTCAAGATGGACAGGGGAGACAGCCCCAGCATTTT.

This clone appeared once. The V gene is TRBV5-1, the J gene TRBJ2-4; the match to TRBD1 covers 9 bases. V dropped 3 bases and J dropped 8; count of bases not matched to a gene: 12. This CDR3 has 16 residues. Germline CDR1 is SGHRS and CDR2 is YFSETQ. The CDR3, as DNA: TGCGCCAGCAGCTCATCGTCGGGACAGGGAGGGGACATTCAGTACTTC. As protein: CASSSSSGQGGDIQYF.

CDR3 sequence: CASSVGTGAANTEAFF. The CDR3 nucleotides are TGTGCCAGCAGCGTAGGGACAGGGGCTGCGAACACTGAAGCTTTCTTT. This rearrangement joins TRBV9 to TRBJ1-1; 9 bases match TRBD1. In germline, CDR1 is SGDLS, CDR2 YYNGEE. The J segment lost 1 base and the V segment lost 0 bases, leaving 4 bases of the junction unmatched. The CDR3 has 16 amino acids.

The CDR3 is CASGAQGSYEQYF. CDR3 nucleotides: TGTGCTAGTGGTGCCCAAGGGTCCTACGAGCAGTACTTC. The chain links TRBV12-5 to TRBJ2-7, with D hard to call. The germline gives CDR1 LGHNT, CDR2 FRNRAP. The CDR3 runs to 13 residues. V gave up 5 bases and J gave up 1 base, with 9 bases separating them.

This chain links TRBV4-1 with TRBJ1-5, with 10 bases aligning to TRBD1. Germline-derived CDR1 and CDR2 are MGHRA and YSYEKL. The CDR3 length is 17 residues. V dropped 1 base and J dropped 6; count of bases not matched to a gene: 9. CDR3 amino acids: CASSQGDRGVSVQPQHF. DNA of the CDR3: TGCGCCAGCAGCCAAGGGGACAGGGGAGTTTCGGTTCAGCCCCAGCATTTT.

The V gene is TRBV19, the J gene TRBJ2-1, with TRBD1 identical over 10 bases. The CDR3 length is 17 residues. The germline V gene encodes CDR1 LNHDA and CDR2 SQIVND (reference sequence). Unmatched junction bases numbered 10, after V lost 1 base and J lost 7 bases. In nucleotides, the CDR3 is TGTGCCAGTAGTATAGCGGCCGGGACAGGGGCCCCTAATGAGCAGTTCTTC. Translation: CASSIAAGTGAPNEQFF.

The chain employs TRBV30 and TRBJ2-2, with 7 bases identical to TRBD1. The J segment lost 3 bases and the V segment lost 2 bases, leaving 6 bases of the junction unmatched. This CDR3 spans 15 amino acids. Germline loops: CDR1 GTSNPN, CDR2 SVGIG (reference sequence). In DNA form, the CDR3 reads TGTGCCTGGAGTAGGCAGGGGGTGGACACCGGGGAGCTGTTTTTT. It yields the protein CAWSRQGVDTGELFF.

The chain employs TRBV4-1 and TRBJ2-5; 9 bases fit TRBD1. The CDR3 is made up of 16 amino acids. From germline, CDR1 is MGHRA and CDR2 YSYEKL. V lost 4 bases to trimming and J lost 5 bases; unmatched junction nucleotides: 11. The CDR3 DNA reads TGCGCCAGCAGCCCGCGGACAGGGGCCGGGGAGGAGACCCAGTACTTC. It encodes CASSPRTGAGEETQYF.

This chain uses TRBV27 with TRBJ1-5, with D perhaps TRBD1 (5 bases). The CDR3 length is 15 residues. The V end lost 3 bases, the J end lost 7 bases, and 16 bases lay between the germline ends. Germline CDR1 is MNHEY and CDR2 is SMNVEV (reference sequence). CDR3 nucleotide sequence: TGTGCCAGCAGTTTGGGGCAGGGAAGAAGACAGCCCCAGCATTTT. Protein: CASSLGQGRRQPQHF.

The V gene is TRBV30, the J gene TRBJ2-7; 7 bases line up with TRBD1. The CDR3 runs to 14 residues. J lost 6 bases, V lost 7 bases, and 15 bases had no gene match. CDR1 is GTSNPN, CDR2 SVGIG, per germline (reference sequence). CDR3 sequence (DNA): TGTGCCTTCCGACAGGGAAGGGTCCTAGGCGAGCAGTACTTC. Translated, it gives CAFRQGRVLGEQYF. The full variable domain, its missing parts supplied by reference TRBV30 and TRBJ2-7, is SQTIHQWPATLVQPVGSPLSLECTVEGTSNPNLYWYRQAAGRGLQLLFYSVGIGQISSEVPQNLSASRPQDRQFILSSKKLLLSDSGFYLCAFRQGRVLGEQYFGPGTRLTVT.

The V gene is TRBV19, the J gene TRBJ1-2, with 9 bases fitting TRBD1. Trimming at V came to 3 bases and at J to 1 base, leaving 15 bases not matched to a gene. The CDR3 has 19 residues. Per the germline V gene, CDR1 is LNHDA and CDR2 is SQIVND (reference sequence). The CDR3 sequence is CASSISGQGTMLFNYGYTF. DNA for the CDR3: TGTGCCAGTAGTATTAGCGGACAGGGGACCATGTTATTTAACTATGGCTACACCTTC.

DNA of the CDR3: TGCGCCAGCAGTGAGTCAGGGACCCGAGGCAAAGGAGATACGCAGTATTTT. Translated, it gives CASSESGTRGKGDTQYF. The chain joins TRBV10-1 to TRBJ2-3, with D perhaps TRBD1 or TRBD2 (5 bases each). Germline CDR1 is WNHNN and CDR2 is SYGVQD (reference sequence). This CDR3 is built from 17 residues. Deletions cut 0 bases from V and 5 bases from J, with 18 bases between.

This clone was seen a single time. The chain links TRBV7-9 to TRBJ1-1, with D hard to call. The CDR3 sequence is 12 residues long. V was pared by 0 bases and J by 11 bases, with 10 bases between. The germline V gene has CDR1 SEHNR and CDR2 FQNEAQ (reference sequence). The CDR3 sequence: CASSLAGDAAFF. The CDR3 nucleotides are TGTGCCAGCAGCTTAGCGGGAGACGCGGCTTTCTTT.

The V and J genes are TRBV5-6 and TRBJ1-1; D is ambiguous. Trimming removed 3 bases from V and 10 bases from J, with 13 bases in between. The CDR3 length is 12 residues. Germline V gene lookup returns CDR1 SGHDT and CDR2 YYEEEE. The CDR3 nucleotides read TGTGCCAGCAGCTCGTTTGAAGGAGTAGCTTTCTTT. It codes for CASSSFEGVAFF.

This sequence joins TRBV11-3 and TRBJ2-5; D gene unclear. The length of the CDR3 is 15 residues. Trimming left V 6 bases short and J 4 bases short, with 18 bases between. Germline V lookup: CDR1 SGHNT, CDR2 YENEEA. This CDR3 reads CASSLRPVRGETQYF. CDR3 DNA sequence: TGTGCCAGCAGTCTAAGGCCGGTTCGAGGAGAGACCCAGTACTTC.

This chain connects TRBV4-1 to TRBJ2-4, with TRBD2 matching 9 bases. V lost 0 bases, J lost 0 bases, and 15 bases stayed unmatched. The CDR3 loop spans 21 amino acids. Germline V CDR1 and CDR2: MGHRA, YSYEKL. The CDR3 sequence: CASSQDRQVERGVVAKNIQYF. Here the CDR3 DNA reads TGCGCCAGCAGCCAAGATCGACAGGTTGAGCGGGGGGTTGTAGCCAAAAACATTCAGTACTTC.

The chain has TRBV21-1 and TRBJ1-5. TRBV21-1 is described as a pseudogene. This CDR3 region has 15 residues. The DNA of the CDR3 is TGTGCCAGCAGACGTAGGCAGAATAGCAATCAGCCCCAGCATTTT. The encoded protein is CASRRRQNSNQPQHF.